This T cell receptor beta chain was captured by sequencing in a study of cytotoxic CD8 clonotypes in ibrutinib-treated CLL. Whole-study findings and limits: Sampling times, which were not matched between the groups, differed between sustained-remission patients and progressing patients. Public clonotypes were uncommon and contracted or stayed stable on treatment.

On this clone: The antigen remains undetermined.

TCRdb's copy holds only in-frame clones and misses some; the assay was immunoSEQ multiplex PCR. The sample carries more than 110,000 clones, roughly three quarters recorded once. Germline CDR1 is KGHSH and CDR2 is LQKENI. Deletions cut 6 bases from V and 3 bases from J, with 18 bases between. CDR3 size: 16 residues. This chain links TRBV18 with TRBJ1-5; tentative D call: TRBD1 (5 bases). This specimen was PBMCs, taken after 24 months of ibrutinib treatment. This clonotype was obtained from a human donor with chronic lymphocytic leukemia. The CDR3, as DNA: TGTGCCAGCTCCCAAGCCGGGACGGGAAACAATCAGCCCCAGCATTTT. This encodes CASSQAGTGNNQPQHF.